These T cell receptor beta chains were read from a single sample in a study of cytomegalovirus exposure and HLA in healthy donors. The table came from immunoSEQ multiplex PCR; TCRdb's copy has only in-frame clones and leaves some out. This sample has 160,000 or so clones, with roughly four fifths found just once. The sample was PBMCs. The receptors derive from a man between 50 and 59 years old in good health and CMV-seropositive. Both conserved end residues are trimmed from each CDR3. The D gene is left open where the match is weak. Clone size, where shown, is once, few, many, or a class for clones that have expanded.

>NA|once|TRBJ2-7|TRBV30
AWRSSYEQY
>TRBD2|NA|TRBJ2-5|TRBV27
ASSLWSGRAGETQY
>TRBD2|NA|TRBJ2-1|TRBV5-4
ASSLSWLAGDQRNEQF
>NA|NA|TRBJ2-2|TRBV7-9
ASSLGAHHSGGELF
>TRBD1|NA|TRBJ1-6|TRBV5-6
ASSLTTGGPYNSPLH
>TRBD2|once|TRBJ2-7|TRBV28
ASSLFGGAYEQY
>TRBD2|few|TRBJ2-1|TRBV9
ASSVDGTNGGKQF
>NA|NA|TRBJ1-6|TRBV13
ASSARDTKDSPLH
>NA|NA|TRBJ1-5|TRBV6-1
ASSGEGRTQPQH
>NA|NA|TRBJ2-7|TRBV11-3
ASSLATGY
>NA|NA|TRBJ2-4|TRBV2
ASSDGRENIQY
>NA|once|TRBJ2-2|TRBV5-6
ASSATSGELF
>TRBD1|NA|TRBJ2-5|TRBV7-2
ASRGQMETQY
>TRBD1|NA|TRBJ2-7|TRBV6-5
ASRVGTGGSYEQY
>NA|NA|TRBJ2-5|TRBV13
ASSSYRETQY
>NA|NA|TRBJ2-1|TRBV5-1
ASSSQGASSGSSYNEQF
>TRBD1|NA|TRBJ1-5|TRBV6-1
ASRGTGINQPQH
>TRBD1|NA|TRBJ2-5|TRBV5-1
ASSLVPRGQGETQY
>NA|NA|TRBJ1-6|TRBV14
ASSHDTAYNSPLH
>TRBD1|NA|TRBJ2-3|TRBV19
ASSIQGASDTQY
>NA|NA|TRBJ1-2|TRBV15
ATSRVWTDYGYT
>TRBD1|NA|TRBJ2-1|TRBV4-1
ASSPGTGVRSEQF
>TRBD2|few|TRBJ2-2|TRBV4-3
ASSPGSGGAIGELF
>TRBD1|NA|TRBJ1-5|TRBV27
ASSLIPPGQGVLLVNQPQH
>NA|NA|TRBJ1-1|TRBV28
ASSLLGGEAF
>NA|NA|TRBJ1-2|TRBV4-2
ASSQDLESYYGYT
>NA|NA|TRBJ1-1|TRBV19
ASRHRNTEAF
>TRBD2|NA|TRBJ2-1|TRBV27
ASSTKTSVGEQF
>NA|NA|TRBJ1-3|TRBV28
ASSPSRDLYSGNTIY